Listed below are T cell receptor beta chains from one sample, sequenced in a study of cytomegalovirus exposure and HLA in healthy donors. Clones were read by immunoSEQ multiplex PCR, and TCRdb kept only the in-frame ones, dropping some. The table includes some 120,000 clones, around 84% detected once. Sequencing input: PBMCs. All receptors come from a woman younger than 30 in good health and CMV-seropositive. Each CDR3 is given with its conserved first and last residue. The D gene is left open where the match is weak. Not every row has a clone size; where given, it reads once, few, many or a size class.

>TRBV27|.|TRBJ2-7|medium-sized
TGTGCCAGCAGTCCGGGTAACTACGAGCAGTACTTC
CASSPGNYEQYF
>TRBV5-4|TRBD2|TRBJ2-5|few
TGTGCCAGCAGCTTGTCCGGGACTAGGGAGACCCAGTACTTC
CASSLSGTRETQYF
>TRBV27|.|TRBJ2-3|.
TGTGCCAGCAGTTTCGGGGGAAACCGCTATACGCAGTATTTT
CASSFGGNRYTQYF
>TRBV6-1|.|TRBJ1-1|.
TGTGCCAGCAGTGAAGCGAGGTTCACTGAAGCTTTCTTT
CASSEARFTEAFF
>TRBV2|.|TRBJ1-1|once
TGTGCCAGCAGTGAAGGCGGCTTCACTGAAGCTTTCTTT
CASSEGGFTEAFF
>TRBV10-3|.|TRBJ1-2|.
TGTGCCATCAGGAGGGGGGGGGTAGACTATGGCTACACCTTC
CAIRRGGVDYGYTF
>TRBV7-2|.|TRBJ1-5|.
TGTGCCAGCAGCCTAGATTCAGGGTATCAGCTCCAGCATTTT
CASSLDSGYQLQHF
>TRBV27|.|TRBJ1-1|.
TGTGCCAGCAGAATAAGGGGGGGGTACACTGAAGCTTTCTTT
CASRIRGGYTEAFF
>TRBV10-2|TRBD1|TRBJ1-6|.
TGCGCCAGCAGCCGGACAGGGGGCGCGATTTCACCCCTCCACTTT
CASSRTGGAISPLHF
>TRBV29-1|TRBD1|TRBJ1-1|.
TGCAGCGGTGGACAGGACACTGAAGCTTTCTTT
CSGGQDTEAFF
>TRBV27|.|TRBJ2-7|.
TGTGCCAGCAGCCCTCTCAGGGGCGGCGAGCAGTACTTC
CASSPLRGGEQYF
>TRBV10-2|.|TRBJ1-2|.
TGCGCCAGCAGTGAGATGGGGCTGGACTATGGCTACACCTTC
CASSEMGLDYGYTF
>TRBV9|.|TRBJ2-1|.
TGTGCCAGCAGCTCGGCCTACAATGAGCAGTTCTTC
CASSSAYNEQFF
>TRBV7-9|.|TRBJ2-3|.
TGTGCCAGCAGCCCCCAGGACGGGGTAGGTGGCACAGATACGCAGTATTTT
CASSPQDGVGGTDTQYF
>TRBV6-1|TRBD1|TRBJ2-7|.
TGTGCCAGCAGCAACAGGGGGATACGCTACGAGCAGTACTTC
CASSNRGIRYEQYF
>TRBV29-1|.|TRBJ2-7|.
TGCAGCGTTGGACATATCCCTAACGAGCAGTACTTC
CSVGHIPNEQYF
>TRBV4-1|TRBD1|TRBJ1-2|.
TGCGCCAGCAGCCAGGTCGGACAGGGGCTGAACTATGGCTACACCTTC
CASSQVGQGLNYGYTF
>TRBV19|TRBD1|TRBJ2-7|.
TGTGCCAGTAGTCCCGGGACAGGGGGCTACGAGCAGTACTTC
CASSPGTGGYEQYF
>TRBV5-1|TRBD1|TRBJ1-6|few
TGCGCCAGCAGCGTGGGACAGGATAATTCACCCCTCCACTTT
CASSVGQDNSPLHF
>TRBV6-6|.|TRBJ1-6|.
TGTGCCAGCAGTTATGATCTAGCCCTCCACTTT
CASSYDLALHF
>TRBV5-6|.|TRBJ2-5|.
TGTGCCAGCAGCTTGGCTGCAGGGTGGGAGACCCAGTACTTC
CASSLAAGWETQYF
>TRBV5-1|.|TRBJ1-1|.
TGCGCCAGCAGCTTGGACCGGGAGCACACTGAAGCTTTCTTT
CASSLDREHTEAFF
>TRBV6-1|.|TRBJ1-2|.
TGTGCCAGCAGTGAACCGACCGACTACTATGGCTACACCTTC
CASSEPTDYYGYTF
>TRBV27|.|TRBJ2-1|few
TGTGCCAGCAGCGTACAGGGCCATGAGCAGTTCTTC
CASSVQGHEQFF
>TRBV11-2|TRBD2|TRBJ2-1|.
TGTGCCAGCAGCACCCGACTAGCGGGGGGGCACCGATACAATGAGCAGTTCTTC
CASSTRLAGGHRYNEQFF
>TRBV7-9|.|TRBJ1-1|.
TGTGCCAGCAGCCAGGGATCCAAAACTGAAGCTTTCTTT
CASSQGSKTEAFF
>TRBV27|.|TRBJ1-4|.
TGTGCCAGCAGTCAGACAGGCCCAACTAATGAAAAACTGTTTTTT
CASSQTGPTNEKLFF
>TRBV6-5|TRBD1|TRBJ2-7|.
TGTGCCAGCAGTCGAGGGACAGGGCTCGCCTACGAGCAGTACTTC
CASSRGTGLAYEQYF
>TRBV10-3|TRBD2|TRBJ2-7|.
TGTGCCATCAGTGACCAGGTTACTAGCGGGGGGACTAAGGCCTCCTACGAGCAGTACTTC
CAISDQVTSGGTKASYEQYF
>TRBV9|.|TRBJ2-7|.
TGTGCCAGCAGCGTAGGGCCGGGAGTATCCTACGAGCAGTACTTC
CASSVGPGVSYEQYF
>TRBV7-3|.|TRBJ2-2|once
TGTGCCAGCAGCTCCCGCACCGGGGAGCTGTTTTTT
CASSSRTGELFF
>TRBV28|TRBD1|TRBJ2-5|.
TGTGCCAGCAGATGGGACAGCACCCAGTACTTC
CASRWDSTQYF
>TRBV5-1|TRBD1|TRBJ1-1|.
TGCGCCAGCAGCTGGACCGGGACAGCGAACACTGAAGCTTTCTTT
CASSWTGTANTEAFF
>TRBV10-3|.|TRBJ1-2|.
TGTGCCATCAGTGAGGACGGAGAATATGGCTACACCTTC
CAISEDGEYGYTF
>TRBV7-9|TRBD1|TRBJ2-1|.
TGTGCCAGCAGCCGACAGGGAAATGAGCAGTTCTTC
CASSRQGNEQFF
>TRBV6-4|.|TRBJ2-7|.
TGTGCCAGCAGTGGGACAGCCCTCGGGCAGCAGTACTTC
CASSGTALGQQYF
>TRBV5-4|.|TRBJ1-1|.
TGTGCCAGCAGCTTGGAGGGGGGGGCGGGGACGAACACTGAAGCTTTCTTT
CASSLEGGAGTNTEAFF
>TRBV20-1|.|TRBJ2-7|.
TGCAGTGCTTACGGCCGAGGCGAGCAGTACTTC
CSAYGRGEQYF
>TRBV27|.|TRBJ1-2|.
TGTGCCAGCAGTGTGGCAGTTTATGGCTACACCTTC
CASSVAVYGYTF
>TRBV10-2|TRBD2|TRBJ2-3|.
TGCGCCAGCAGTGTCACTAGCGGGGGGAGGTTCGCGGGCACGCAGTATTTT
CASSVTSGGRFAGTQYF
>TRBV5-8|.|TRBJ2-7|.
TGTGCCAGCAGCTTGCAATTTGGGGAGGATGAGCAGTACTTC
CASSLQFGEDEQYF
>TRBV5-6|.|TRBJ2-5|.
TGTGCCAGCAGGATACTAGATGGGCGAGGGGGGGCGTTCCAAGAGACCCAGTACTTC
CASRILDGRGGAFQETQYF
>TRBV28|TRBD1|TRBJ1-5|.
TGTGCCAGCAGTCCGGGGACAGGGCTTAGCAATCAGCCCCAGCATTTT
CASSPGTGLSNQPQHF
>TRBV2|TRBD2|TRBJ2-1|few
TGTGCCAGCAGTGATGGGCGCGGGGGGGAGCGCGATGAGCAGTTCTTC
CASSDGRGGERDEQFF
>TRBV5-1|.|TRBJ2-2|.
TGCGCCAGCAGCTTGGACAGGGCCGCAAAGACCGGGGAGCTGTTTTTT
CASSLDRAAKTGELFF
>TRBV23-1|.|TRBJ1-5|.
TGCGCCAGCAGTCAAAGCGGCGGCCTGGGGAGGGGCGAGTATGGGCAGCCCCAGCATTTT
CASSQSGGLGRGEYGQPQHF
>TRBV6-1|.|TRBJ2-1|.
TGTGCCAGCAGTGACAGCTACAATGAGCAGTTCTTC
CASSDSYNEQFF
>TRBV2|.|TRBJ1-3|.
TGTGCCACTCACTCAGGGGCAGGAAACACCATATATTTT
CATHSGAGNTIYF
>TRBV6-5|TRBD1|TRBJ1-2|.
TGTGCCAGCAGTGAGACAGGGGGAGATGGCTACACCTTC
CASSETGGDGYTF
>TRBV11-3|.|TRBJ2-2|.
TGTGCCAGCAGCCCCACGGGTGGGGAGCTGTTTTTT
CASSPTGGELFF
>TRBV28|.|TRBJ2-5|.
TGTGCCAGCAGTTACGAGGAGGAGACCCAGTACTTC
CASSYEEETQYF
>TRBV7-9|.|TRBJ2-7|.
TGTGCCAGCAGCTTAGACGGAGGGCCCCTCCACGAGCAGTACTTC
CASSLDGGPLHEQYF
>TRBV28|TRBD1|TRBJ2-7|.
TGTGCCAGCACCACCCCTAGGACAGGGGCCTACGAGCAGTACTTC
CASTTPRTGAYEQYF
>TRBV4-1|.|TRBJ2-5|.
TGCGCCAGCAGCCAAGTTAGGGGATCCCAAGAGACCCAGTACTTC
CASSQVRGSQETQYF